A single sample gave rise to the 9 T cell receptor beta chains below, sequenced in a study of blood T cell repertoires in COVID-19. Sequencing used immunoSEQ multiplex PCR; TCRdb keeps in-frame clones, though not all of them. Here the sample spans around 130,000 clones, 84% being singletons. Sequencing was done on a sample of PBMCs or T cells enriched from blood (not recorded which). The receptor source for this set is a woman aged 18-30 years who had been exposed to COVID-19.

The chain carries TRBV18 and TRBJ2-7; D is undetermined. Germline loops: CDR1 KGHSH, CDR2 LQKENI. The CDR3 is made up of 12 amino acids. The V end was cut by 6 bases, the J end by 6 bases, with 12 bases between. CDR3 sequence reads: CASSPSLGEQYF. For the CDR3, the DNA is TGTGCCAGCTCCCCCTCGCTCGGCGAGCAGTACTTC.

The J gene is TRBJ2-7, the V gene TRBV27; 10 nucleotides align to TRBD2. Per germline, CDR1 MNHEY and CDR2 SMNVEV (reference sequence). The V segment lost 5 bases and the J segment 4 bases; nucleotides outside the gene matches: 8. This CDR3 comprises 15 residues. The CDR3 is CASSRSSGRTYEQYF. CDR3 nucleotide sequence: TGTGCCAGCAGTCGATCTAGCGGGAGAACGTACGAGCAGTACTTC.

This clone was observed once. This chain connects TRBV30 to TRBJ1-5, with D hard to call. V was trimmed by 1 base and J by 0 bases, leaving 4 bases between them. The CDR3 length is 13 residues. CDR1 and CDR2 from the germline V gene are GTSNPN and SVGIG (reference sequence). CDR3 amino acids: CAWSGHSNQPQHF. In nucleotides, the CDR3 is TGTGCCTGGAGTGGTCATAGCAATCAGCCCCAGCATTTT.

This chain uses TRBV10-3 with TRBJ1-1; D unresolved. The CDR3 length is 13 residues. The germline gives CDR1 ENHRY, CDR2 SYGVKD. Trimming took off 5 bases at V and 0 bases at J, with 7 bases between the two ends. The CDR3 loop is CAISPDLNTEAFF. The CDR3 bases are TGTGCCATCAGTCCCGACTTGAACACTGAAGCTTTCTTT.

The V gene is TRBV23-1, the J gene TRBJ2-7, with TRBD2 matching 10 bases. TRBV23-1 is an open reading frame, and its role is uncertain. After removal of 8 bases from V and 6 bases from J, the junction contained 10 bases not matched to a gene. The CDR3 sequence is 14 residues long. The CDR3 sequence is CASGPGLASFEQYF. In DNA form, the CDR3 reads TGCGCCAGCGGGCCGGGACTAGCGTCGTTCGAGCAGTACTTC.

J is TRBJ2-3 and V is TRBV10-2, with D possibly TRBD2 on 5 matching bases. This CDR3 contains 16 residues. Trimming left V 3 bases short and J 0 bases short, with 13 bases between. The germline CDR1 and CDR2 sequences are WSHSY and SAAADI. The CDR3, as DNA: TGCGCCAGCAGTGATCCGGGAACGACTAGCACAGATACGCAGTATTTT. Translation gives CASSDPGTTSTDTQYF.

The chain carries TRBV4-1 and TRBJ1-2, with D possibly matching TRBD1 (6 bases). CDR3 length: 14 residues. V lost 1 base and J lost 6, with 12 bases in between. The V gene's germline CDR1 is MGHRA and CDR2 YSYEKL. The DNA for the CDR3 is TGCGCCAGCAGCCAAGGCGGGGGGGCCGATGGCTACACCTTC. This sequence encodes CASSQGGGADGYTF.

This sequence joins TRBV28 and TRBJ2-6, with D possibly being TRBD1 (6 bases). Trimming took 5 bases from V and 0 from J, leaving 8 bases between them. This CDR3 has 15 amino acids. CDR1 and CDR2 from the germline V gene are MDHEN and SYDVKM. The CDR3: CASSPRGSGANVLTF. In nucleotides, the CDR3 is TGTGCCAGCAGTCCCAGGGGCTCTGGGGCCAACGTCCTGACTTTC. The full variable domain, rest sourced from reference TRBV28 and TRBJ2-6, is DVKVTQSSRYLVKRTGEKVFLECVQDMDHENMFWYRQDPGLGLRLIYFSYDVKMKEKGDIPEGYSVSREKKERFSLILESASTNQTSMYLCASSPRGSGANVLTFGAGSRLTVL.

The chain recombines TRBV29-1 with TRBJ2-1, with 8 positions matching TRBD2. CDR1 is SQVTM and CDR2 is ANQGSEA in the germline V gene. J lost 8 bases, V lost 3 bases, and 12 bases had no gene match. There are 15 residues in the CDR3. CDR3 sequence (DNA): TGCAGCGTTGAGGTCCATCCGGGAGGGAGGTATGAGCAGTTCTTC. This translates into CSVEVHPGGRYEQFF.